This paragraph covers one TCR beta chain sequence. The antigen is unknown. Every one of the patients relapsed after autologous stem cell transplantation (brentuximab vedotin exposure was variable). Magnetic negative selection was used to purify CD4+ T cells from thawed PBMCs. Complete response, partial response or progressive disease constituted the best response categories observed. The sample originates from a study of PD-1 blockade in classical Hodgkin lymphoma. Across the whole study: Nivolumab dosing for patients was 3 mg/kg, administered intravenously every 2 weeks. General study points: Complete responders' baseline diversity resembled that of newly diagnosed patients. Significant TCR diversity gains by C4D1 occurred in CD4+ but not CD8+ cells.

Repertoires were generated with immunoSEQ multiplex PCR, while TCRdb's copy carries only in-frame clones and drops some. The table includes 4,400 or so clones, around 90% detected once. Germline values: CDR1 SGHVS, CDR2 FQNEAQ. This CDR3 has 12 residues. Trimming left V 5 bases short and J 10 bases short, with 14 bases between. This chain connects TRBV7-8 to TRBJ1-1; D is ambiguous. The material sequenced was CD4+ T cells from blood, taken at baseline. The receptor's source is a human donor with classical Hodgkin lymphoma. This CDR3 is CASSRDALGAFF. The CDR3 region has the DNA TGTGCCAGCAGCCGGGATGCTTTAGGAGCTTTCTTT.